One and the same sample provided the 14 T cell receptor beta chains below, sequenced in a study of CD4 T cells in relation to SARS-CoV-2 and coronaviruses. Using immunoSEQ multiplex PCR, the repertoire was profiled, and TCRdb retains in-frame clones only, with some absent. The table lists 35,000 to 40,000 clones, over 75% of them singletons. The specimen sequenced was memory CD4+ T cells from PBMCs. The receptors were sampled from an adult with COVID-19.

This clone is a singleton in its sample. The chain combines TRBV5-4 with TRBJ2-5, with 12 bases identical to TRBD1. Trimming removed 4 bases from V and 4 bases from J; junction bases left unmatched: 8. Germline V CDR1 and CDR2: SGHNT, YYREEE (reference sequence). The CDR3 is 16 residues long. CDR3 nucleotides: TGTGCCAGCAGCGGGGGACAGGGGGCGCGGGGAGAGACCCAGTACTTC. It encodes CASSGGQGARGETQYF. Full variable domain (missing parts from reference TRBV5-4 and TRBJ2-5): ETGVTQSPTHLIKTRGQQVTLRCSSQSGHNTVSWYQQALGQGPQFIFQYYREEENGRGNFPPRFSGLQFPNYSSELNVNALELDDSALYLCASSGGQGARGETQYFGPGTRLLVL.

The J gene is TRBJ2-1, the V gene TRBV5-6; a weak D match, TRBD2 (5 bases). This CDR3 has 15 residues. Germline CDR1 reads SGHDT; CDR2 reads YYEEEE. Trimming stripped 1 base from V and 10 bases from J, with 18 bases between. CDR3 sequence reads: CASSLSSSPRGEQFF. The CDR3 coding sequence is TGTGCCAGCAGCTTGTCGTCTTCGCCCCGAGGGGAGCAGTTCTTC.

V gene TRBV11-2 combines with J gene TRBJ1-1; D is unclear. There are 13 residues in the CDR3. Trimming took 7 bases from V and 1 from J, leaving 10 bases between them. Per germline, CDR1 SGHAT and CDR2 FQNNGV. Here the CDR3 reads CASTPKTNTEAFF. In DNA, the CDR3 is TGTGCCAGCACCCCAAAGACGAACACTGAAGCTTTCTTT.

V and J are TRBV11-3 and TRBJ2-3; 14 bases map to TRBD2. Germline assignment: CDR1 SGHNT and CDR2 YENEEA. The CDR3 is made up of 17 amino acids. The V segment lost 5 bases and the J segment 2 bases; nucleotides outside the gene matches: 6. The CDR3 DNA reads as TGTGCCAGCAGCAGAACGGGACTAGCGGGGGTCACAGATACGCAGTATTTT. This sequence encodes CASSRTGLAGVTDTQYF. Using reference TRBV11-3 and TRBJ2-3 for the parts outside the CDR3, the full variable domain is EAGVVQSPRYKIIEKKQPVAFWCNPISGHNTLYWYLQNLGQGPELLIRYENEEAVDDSQLPKDRFSAERLKGVDSTLKIQPAELGDSAVYLCASSRTGLAGVTDTQYFGPGTRLTVL.

The genes are TRBV6-5 and TRBJ2-2, with 7 positions matching TRBD2. This CDR3 region has 14 residues. From germline, CDR1 is MNHEY and CDR2 SVGAGI. The trim removed 10 bases at V and 5 bases at J, leaving 10 bases unmatched. DNA for the CDR3: TGTGCCACCTTTAGGACTAGGTCGACCGGGGAGCTGTTTTTT. Protein sequence: CATFRTRSTGELFF.

The chain has TRBV11-2 and TRBJ1-1; D is unresolved. CDR3 size: 11 residues. Germline CDR1 reads SGHAT; CDR2 reads FQNNGV. V lost 5 bases to trimming and J lost 5 bases, with 6 bases between them. CDR3 sequence reads: CASSAWTEAFF. The DNA of the CDR3 is TGTGCCAGCAGCGCCTGGACTGAAGCTTTCTTT.

The chain links TRBV3-1 (or the pseudogene TRBV3-2) to TRBJ2-2, with D possibly matching TRBD1 (7 bases). This CDR3 is built from 15 residues. V lost 10 bases and J 5 bases, leaving 20 bases between the germline ends. In germline, CDR1 is LGHDT, CDR2 YNNKEL (reference sequence). The CDR3 DNA reads TGTGCCACCAGGGGGACAAGGGGGGCGACCGGGGAGCTGTTTTTT. The encoded protein is CATRGTRGATGELFF.

This chain uses TRBV9 with TRBJ1-4; D gene unclear. Germline V gene lookup returns CDR1 SGDLS and CDR2 YYNGEE. V shed 1 base and J shed 2 bases, with 6 bases lying between them. The CDR3 spans 14 residues. The CDR3 nucleotides are TGTGCCAGCAGCGTAAAGGGTACTAATGAAAAACTGTTTTTT. It translates to CASSVKGTNEKLFF.

The J gene is TRBJ2-2, the V gene TRBV28, with D tentatively TRBD1 or TRBD2 (5 bases each). The germline V gene encodes CDR1 MDHEN and CDR2 SYDVKM. The V end was cut by 2 bases, the J end by 4 bases, with 11 bases between. The CDR3 has 15 residues. CDR3 in DNA: TGTGCCAGCAGTTTAACCGGGACGGGCACCGGGGAGCTGTTTTTT. Its protein is CASSLTGTGTGELFF.

This chain connects TRBV7-2 to TRBJ1-6; D is unclear. Germline CDR1 SGHTA, CDR2 FQGNSA. Deletions cut 5 bases from V and 17 bases from J, with 19 bases between. The CDR3 runs to 13 residues. In DNA, the CDR3 is TGTGCCAGCAGCCCGCGTATGGACGGACCATTCCACTTT. Residues: CASSPRMDGPFHF.

The chain is built from TRBV2 and TRBJ2-1; a possible D gene is TRBD2 (5 bases). This CDR3 contains 12 residues. Per germline, CDR1 SNHLY and CDR2 FYNNEI. Between the trimmed V and J ends, which lost 4 bases and 7 bases, there was a span of 8 bases. CDR3 region: CASSVGGNEQFF. The CDR3 nucleotides are TGTGCCAGCAGTGTGGGCGGGAATGAGCAGTTCTTC.

V and J are TRBV7-3 and TRBJ2-5; D ambiguous. CDR1 SGHTA and CDR2 FQGTGA come from the germline V gene. The length of the CDR3 is 15 residues. The germline V and J ends were trimmed by 0 bases and 0 bases, with 8 bases remaining between them. DNA for the CDR3: TGTGCCAGCAGCTTAACCCGGACGGACCAAGAGACCCAGTACTTC. This gives the protein CASSLTRTDQETQYF.

The V and J genes are TRBV19 and TRBJ2-1; 8 bases are shared with TRBD2. Germline-derived CDR1 and CDR2 are LNHDA and SQIVND (reference sequence). The trim removed 2 bases at V and 4 bases at J, leaving 7 bases unmatched. CDR3 length: 16 amino acids. The CDR3 loop reads CASSIRSGGAYNEQFF. The CDR3, as DNA: TGTGCCAGTAGTATACGCAGCGGGGGCGCTTACAATGAGCAGTTCTTC.

This rearrangement joins TRBV27 to TRBJ2-7; 15 bases match TRBD2. Unmatched junction bases numbered 9, after V lost 6 bases and J lost 6 bases. This CDR3 region has 16 residues. Germline V CDR1 and CDR2: MNHEY, SMNVEV (reference sequence). The CDR3: CASRRTGLAGGSEQYF. CDR3 nucleotides: TGTGCCAGCAGAAGGACCGGACTAGCGGGGGGGAGCGAGCAGTACTTC.